The 17 T cell receptor beta chains below all came from one sample that was sequenced in a study of low-dose radiotherapy and immunotherapy resistance in tumors. Regarding time point: after trial treatment. Regarding treatment: LDRT plus nivolumab, ipilimumab, low-dose cyclophosphamide and aspirin (RACIN trial). Alpha and beta chains were covered, as first-strand cDNA relied on TRAV- and TRBV-specific primers. Amplification of TCRs used a constant-region primer and V-primer adapter for roughly 20 PCR cycles. Each CDR3 protein is one row after TCRdb ran MiXCR on the reads. The data show 75,000 to 95,000 distinct CDR3 sequences, 20% to 25% seen once. Here the sequenced sample was PBMCs, taken after low-dose radiotherapy plus immunotherapy. The source is a female donor with ovarian cancer.

On this clonotype itself: With only one base between it and a far larger clone, this is likely a read error. The chain uses TRBV2 and TRBJ2-1; no clear D gene. Germline values: CDR1 SNHLY, CDR2 FYNNEI. The V gene lost 4 bases and the J gene lost 10 bases, with 20 bases spanning the gap. This CDR3 comprises 15 residues. CDR3 DNA sequence: TGTGCCAGCAGTGTGGTGGGCCTACCCACCTACGAGCAGTTCTTC. As protein: CASSVVGLPTYEQFF.

This clonotype has just a few counts. The chain recombines TRBV2 with TRBJ2-3; 9 positions match TRBD1. Germline loops: CDR1 SNHLY, CDR2 FYNNEI. The V segment lost 4 bases and the J segment 1 base; nucleotides outside the gene matches: 3. CDR3 length equals 15 residues. The CDR3 DNA follows: TGTGCCAGCAGTGTGAGGACAGGGGGCACAGATACGCAGTATTTT. Translated, it gives CASSVRTGGTDTQYF.

This clonotype came up many times. The chain is built from TRBV3-1 and TRBJ2-7; TRBD2 agrees at 9 bases. V shed 3 bases, J shed 5 bases, and the junction held 5 bases outside the gene matches. CDR1 and CDR2 from the germline V gene are LGHDT and YNNKEL (reference sequence). The CDR3 length is 14 residues. CDR3 in DNA: TGTGCCAGCAGCCATAGCGGGAGAATAAACGAGCAGTACTTC. It specifies CASSHSGRINEQYF.

This chain connects TRBV5-4 to TRBJ2-7, with D maybe TRBD1 (6 bases). CDR3 length: 13 residues. Trimming took 0 bases from V and 3 from J, leaving 7 bases between them. Germline assignment: CDR1 SGHNT and CDR2 YYREEE (reference sequence). The DNA of the CDR3 is TGTGCCAGCAGCTTGGTACAGGGCTACGAGCAGTACTTC. Its protein product is CASSLVQGYEQYF.

This clonotype was seen at least ten times. The V and J genes are TRBV7-2 and TRBJ2-2; 7 positions agree with TRBD2. V trimming: 5 bases; J trimming: 3 bases; junction bases outside the gene matches: 6. The V gene's germline CDR1 is SGHTA and CDR2 FQGNSA. CDR3 length equals 15 residues. The CDR3 region is CASSRLATDTGELFF. In nucleotides, the CDR3 is TGTGCCAGCAGCCGACTAGCCACGGACACCGGGGAGCTGTTTTTT.

This clonotype was counted at least ten times. The chain recombines TRBV7-2 with TRBJ2-7; TRBD1 matches at 8 bases. CDR1 and CDR2 (germline): SGHTA, FQGNSA. The CDR3 has 14 residues. The V and J ends lost 5 bases and 3 bases, in that order; junction bases with no gene match: 6. The chain's CDR3 is CASSTSGQGYEQYF. The CDR3 bases are TGTGCCAGCAGCACGTCCGGACAGGGCTACGAGCAGTACTTC.

This clonotype was picked up a small number of times. The CDR3 DNA is TGCGCCAGCAGCTTGGCCGGGACTTCAGAGCAGTACTTC. It translates to CASSLAGTSEQYF. The chain combines TRBV5-1 with TRBJ2-7; D possibly corresponds to TRBD2 (6 bases). CDR3 length: 13 residues. Germline V gives CDR1 SGHRS, CDR2 YFSETQ. Trimming stripped 0 bases from V and 7 bases from J, with 11 bases between.

At least ten counts were recorded for this clonotype. The V gene is TRBV24-1, the J gene TRBJ1-2; D not certain. CDR3 length equals 14 residues. V lost 3 bases, J lost 4 bases, and 11 bases lay in between. From germline, CDR1 is KGHDR and CDR2 SFDVKD. The CDR3 region has the DNA TGTGCCACCAGTGATGAGCGGCGGGTCTATGGCTACACCTTC. Translating it yields CATSDERRVYGYTF.

Ten or more counts support this clonotype. One junction end does not reproduce the germline sequence, and a read error may be involved. The chain joins TRBV6-2 or TRBV6-3 to TRBJ2-1; D not resolved. Germline assignment: CDR1 MNHEY and CDR2 SVGEGT. The CDR3 has 12 residues. CDR3 DNA: TGTGCCAGCAGTTACCAGGCCCTCTCGGCGCTCTTC. This translates into CASSYQALSALF.

This clonotype has a count of ten or more. The chain couples TRBV28 to TRBJ1-4; 8 nucleotides match TRBD1. CDR3 length equals 14 residues. Germline V gene data show CDR1 as MDHEN and CDR2 as SYDVKM. V lost 4 bases and J lost 10; bases outside the gene matches: 8. CDR3 sequence (DNA): TGTGCCAGCAGTTCACAGGGGGGTCGGGGAAAACTGTTTTTT. It codes for CASSSQGGRGKLFF.

V and J are TRBV9 and TRBJ2-5; D might be TRBD2 (5 bases). V was cut by 3 bases and J by 2 bases, with 17 bases left in between. Germline CDR1 is SGDLS and CDR2 is YYNGEE. This CDR3 contains 16 residues. CDR3 in DNA: TGTGCCAGCAGCGCGAGGGTGGGAGCGCCGCAAGAGACCCAGTACTTC. Translation: CASSARVGAPQETQYF.

This clonotype was recorded at least ten times. CDR3 in amino acids: CASSSRSGTGEDTQYF. Here the CDR3 DNA reads TGTGCCAGCAGCTCGCGGAGTGGGACAGGGGAAGATACGCAGTATTTT. V and J are TRBV7-2 and TRBJ2-3, with TRBD1 matching over 10 bases. Germline CDR1 and CDR2: SGHTA and FQGNSA. This CDR3 has 16 residues. J was trimmed by 5 bases and V by 4 bases; bases with no gene match: 9.

There are many counts of this clonotype. CDR3 loop: CASSSTGDRGYTF. CDR3 coding DNA: TGTGCCAGCAGCTCCACAGGGGACCGGGGCTACACCTTC. The chain couples TRBV27 to TRBJ1-2, with 7 bases identical to TRBD1. V shed 6 bases and J 8 bases; nucleotides not matched to a gene: 9. This CDR3 is built from 13 residues. The germline V gene has CDR1 MNHEY and CDR2 SMNVEV (reference sequence).

This clonotype showed up many times. The J gene is TRBJ2-5, the V gene TRBV11-3, with D perhaps matching TRBD2 (5 bases). Germline CDR1 is SGHNT and CDR2 is YENEEA. V shed 1 base and J shed 5 bases, with 11 bases lying between them. The CDR3 has 14 residues. CDR3 region: CASSLGQLGETQYF. For the CDR3, the DNA is TGTGCCAGCAGCTTAGGACAACTAGGGGAGACCCAGTACTTC.

This chain joins TRBV18 and TRBJ2-7; D is ambiguous. The germline V and J ends were trimmed by 3 bases and 1 base, with 19 bases remaining between them. From germline, CDR1 is KGHSH and CDR2 LQKENI. CDR3 length: 17 amino acids. CDR3 sequence: CASSPLPPGRQSYEQYF. In DNA form, the CDR3 reads TGTGCCAGCTCACCTCTTCCCCCGGGCCGTCAATCCTACGAGCAGTACTTC.

This clonotype was observed at least ten times. CDR3 loop: CASSASGGLHTGELFF. CDR3 DNA sequence: TGTGCCAGCAGTGCCTCGGGGGGGCTCCACACCGGGGAGCTGTTTTTT. The J gene is TRBJ2-2, the V gene TRBV6-2 or TRBV6-3; 8 bases fit TRBD2. Germline loops: CDR1 MNHEY, CDR2 SVGEGT. V shed 5 bases, J shed 3 bases, and the junction held 8 bases outside the gene matches. There are 16 residues in the CDR3.

This clonotype was found many times. This chain connects TRBV19 to TRBJ2-3, with 7 bases identical to TRBD1. Germline trimming cut 10 bases from V and 3 bases from J; bases unmatched to any gene: 13. Germline V gene data show CDR1 as LNHDA and CDR2 as SQIVND (reference sequence). The length of the CDR3 is 15 residues. CDR3 amino acids: CATSLQGSATDTQYF. CDR3 sequence (DNA): TGTGCCACTTCCCTACAGGGGTCTGCAACAGATACGCAGTATTTT.